Listed here are 26 T cell receptor beta chains from one sample, sequenced in a study of blood T cell repertoires in COVID-19. The protocol was immunoSEQ multiplex PCR, while the TCRdb copy is restricted to in-frame clones and leaves out a portion. The table has under 200,000 clones, around nine tenths seen once. The sample comprised peripheral blood. Every receptor here comes from a woman in her 70s with COVID-19, enrolled during active disease.

The chain combines TRBV3-1 (or the pseudogene TRBV3-2) with TRBJ1-6; 8 nucleotides line up with TRBD1. Germline V lookup: CDR1 LGHDT, CDR2 YNNKEL (reference sequence). The CDR3 runs 14 residues. Trimming at V came to 7 bases and at J to 7 bases, leaving 6 bases not matched to a gene. The DNA of the CDR3 is TGTGCCAGCACCCAGGGGGCAAAAAATTCACCCCTCCACTTT. This sequence encodes CASTQGAKNSPLHF.

The chain's CDR3 is CASSTLTASYEQYF. The CDR3 DNA reads TGCGCCAGCAGCACCCTGACAGCGAGCTACGAGCAGTACTTC. The gene calls are TRBV5-1 and TRBJ2-7; a possible D gene is TRBD1 (5 bases). V was cut by 4 bases and J by 3 bases, with 14 bases left in between. CDR1 SGHRS and CDR2 YFSETQ come from the germline V gene. The CDR3 runs to 14 residues.

The J gene is TRBJ1-4, the V gene TRBV7-2; TRBD1 is a possible D gene (5 bases). CDR3 length: 15 residues. Trimming took 4 bases from V and 0 from J, leaving 9 bases between them. Germline CDR1 SGHTA, CDR2 FQGNSA. For the CDR3, the DNA is TGTGCCAGCAGCTCACAGGTAGCAACTAATGAAAAACTGTTTTTT. Its protein is CASSSQVATNEKLFF.

This chain links TRBV2 with TRBJ2-7; 8 nucleotides match TRBD1. V gave up 6 bases and J gave up 0 bases; unmatched junction bases: 7. CDR3 length equals 15 residues. Germline CDR1 is SNHLY and CDR2 is FYNNEI. The CDR3 DNA is TGTGCCAGCAGGGAGAGAGGACAGGGCTCCTACGAGCAGTACTTC. Translating gives CASRERGQGSYEQYF. Looking up the rest from reference TRBV2 and TRBJ2-7 gives the full variable domain: EPEVTQTPSHQVTQMGQEVILRCVPISNHLYFYWYRQILGQKVEFLVSFYNNEISEKSEIFDDQFSVERPDGSNFTLKIRSTKLEDSAMYFCASRERGQGSYEQYFGPGTRLTVT.

The rearrangement uses TRBV3-1 (or the pseudogene TRBV3-2) and TRBJ1-3; D is perhaps TRBD1 (5 bases). Germline-derived CDR1 and CDR2 are LGHDT and YNNKEL (reference sequence). Trimming took off 6 bases at V and 0 bases at J, with 9 bases between the two ends. The CDR3 is made up of 14 amino acids. CDR3 DNA: TGTGCCAGCAGTCCCACAGGCTCTGGAAACACCATATATTTT. Amino acid sequence: CASSPTGSGNTIYF.

This clone was counted a single time. This chain links TRBV27 with TRBJ2-2, with TRBD1 as a possible D gene (6 bases). From germline, CDR1 is MNHEY and CDR2 SMNVEV (reference sequence). This CDR3 region has 18 residues. V was shortened by 1 base and J by 5 bases, with 20 bases between the two germline ends. The CDR3: CASSLFSFRDTITGELFF. Written as DNA, the CDR3 is TGTGCCAGCAGTTTATTCTCGTTTAGGGACACCATTACCGGGGAGCTGTTTTTT.

The chain has TRBV5-5 and TRBJ1-5; weak D call: TRBD1 (6 bases). This CDR3 is built from 15 residues. Per germline, CDR1 SGHKS and CDR2 YYEKEE (reference sequence). V lost 0 bases and J 9 bases, leaving 16 bases between the germline ends. CDR3 sequence reads: CASSLAVQGERPQHF. Written as DNA, the CDR3 is TGTGCCAGCAGCTTGGCCGTACAGGGAGAGCGGCCCCAGCATTTT. Based on the CDR3 plus reference TRBV5-5 and TRBJ1-5, the full variable domain is DAGVTQSPTHLIKTRGQQVTLRCSPISGHKSVSWYQQVLGQGPQFIFQYYEKEERGRGNFPDRFSARQFPNYSSELNVNALLLGDSALYLCASSLAVQGERPQHFGDGTRLSIL.

The chain employs TRBV2 and TRBJ1-4; D call uncertain. V dropped 4 bases and J dropped 5 bases, with 11 bases sitting between them. The length of the CDR3 is 14 residues. The germline gives CDR1 SNHLY, CDR2 FYNNEI. The chain's CDR3 is CASSGSGFNEKLFF. Here the CDR3 DNA reads TGTGCCAGCAGTGGGTCGGGGTTCAATGAAAAACTGTTTTTT.

The CDR3 here is CAFLGQGYNSPLHF. CDR3 nucleotides: TGTGCCTTCCTGGGACAGGGATATAATTCACCCCTCCACTTT. The chain employs TRBV30 and TRBJ1-6; 9 bases map to TRBD1. Germline CDR1 reads GTSNPN; CDR2 reads SVGIG (reference sequence). The CDR3 extends over 14 amino acids. With V trimmed by 7 bases and J by 4 bases, 5 bases remained unmatched.

The gene calls are TRBV21-1 and TRBJ1-1. TRBV21-1 is designated a pseudogene. The CDR3 has 14 amino acids. CDR3 protein: CASSKKGGDTEAFF. CDR3 coding DNA: TGTGCCAGCAGCAAGAAGGGAGGGGACACTGAAGCTTTCTTT.

The chain is built from TRBV30 and TRBJ1-2; 7 nucleotides match TRBD1. The V gene's germline CDR1 is GTSNPN and CDR2 SVGIG (reference sequence). The J segment lost 4 bases and the V segment lost 3 bases, leaving 11 bases of the junction unmatched. The CDR3 totals 15 residues. The CDR3 spells CAWSHDSRGSYGYTF. Written as DNA, the CDR3 is TGTGCCTGGAGCCACGATTCCAGGGGGAGCTATGGCTACACCTTC.

The chain uses TRBV7-2 and TRBJ2-1; 10 nucleotides match TRBD2. Unmatched junction bases numbered 9, after V lost 1 base and J lost 9 bases. This CDR3 comprises 16 residues. Germline V CDR1 and CDR2: SGHTA, FQGNSA. The DNA of the CDR3 is TGTGCCAGCAGCTTAGGACCACTAGCGGGGCGGAGTGAGCAGTTCTTC. It encodes CASSLGPLAGRSEQFF.

This clone is a singleton in its sample. CDR3 DNA sequence: TGTGCCAGCTCACCACAGAGAGAGACCCAGTACTTC. Its protein product is CASSPQRETQYF. The chain has TRBV18 and TRBJ2-5, with D uncertain. The CDR3 totals 12 residues. The V and J ends lost 1 base and 4 bases respectively, with 4 bases between them. Per the germline V gene, CDR1 is KGHSH and CDR2 is LQKENI.

This chain connects TRBV12-5 to TRBJ2-2; a possible D gene is TRBD1 (6 bases). CDR1 and CDR2 (germline): LGHNT, FRNRAP. V was clipped by 3 bases and J by 5 bases, with 13 bases between them. The CDR3 is 15 amino acids. The CDR3 here is CASGFGTGYTGELFF. CDR3 coding DNA: TGTGCTAGTGGTTTTGGAACAGGGTATACCGGGGAGCTGTTTTTT.

The chain joins TRBV7-9 to TRBJ1-4, with D tentatively TRBD1 (5 bases). This CDR3 comprises 15 residues. The V gene lost 5 bases and the J gene lost 5 bases, with 15 bases spanning the gap. Germline lookup yields CDR1 SEHNR and CDR2 FQNEAQ (reference sequence). The CDR3 protein is CASSPMTGGNEKLFF. Written as DNA, the CDR3 is TGTGCCAGCAGCCCCATGACCGGGGGAAATGAAAAACTGTTTTTT.

This clone was picked up a small number of times. The chain employs TRBV7-9 and TRBJ2-2, with D uncertain. This CDR3 has 14 amino acids. The germline gives CDR1 SEHNR, CDR2 FQNEAQ (reference sequence). Trimming took 4 bases from V and 2 from J, leaving 8 bases between them. The CDR3 bases are TGTGCCAGCAGCTCGGGTTTCAACACCGGGGAGCTGTTTTTT. This sequence encodes CASSSGFNTGELFF.

The genes are TRBV6-5 and TRBJ2-2, with 7 positions matching TRBD1. There are 15 residues in the CDR3. The ends lost 5 bases at V and 2 bases at J; junction bases unmatched: 5. Germline V lookup: CDR1 MNHEY, CDR2 SVGAGI. For the CDR3, the DNA is TGTGCCAGCAGTCCCGGGACAGTAAACACCGGGGAGCTGTTTTTT. Protein sequence: CASSPGTVNTGELFF.

This chain's CDR3 is CAWSGDYEQYF. CDR3 in DNA: TGTGCCTGGTCGGGGGACTACGAGCAGTACTTC. This sequence joins TRBV30 and TRBJ2-7, with D perhaps matching TRBD2 (6 bases). Germline-derived CDR1 and CDR2 are GTSNPN and SVGIG (reference sequence). V shed 5 bases and J shed 3 bases, with 8 bases lying between them. The CDR3 has 11 amino acids.

J is TRBJ1-5 and V is TRBV28; 7 bases agree with TRBD1. In germline, CDR1 is MDHEN, CDR2 SYDVKM. CDR3 length: 15 residues. J gave up 4 bases and V 3 bases, and 6 bases lay outside the gene matches. As DNA, the CDR3 is TGTGCCAGCAGTTTGCCGACAGGGAGAAATCAGCCCCAGCATTTT. This sequence encodes CASSLPTGRNQPQHF. The full variable domain, rest sourced from reference TRBV28 and TRBJ1-5, is DVKVTQSSRYLVKRTGEKVFLECVQDMDHENMFWYRQDPGLGLRLIYFSYDVKMKEKGDIPEGYSVSREKKERFSLILESASTNQTSMYLCASSLPTGRNQPQHFGDGTRLSIL.

This clone was seen only once. The rearrangement uses TRBV6-4 and TRBJ1-1; the match to TRBD1 covers 9 bases. The ends lost 6 bases at V and 3 bases at J; junction bases unmatched: 11. This CDR3 contains 16 residues. Germline CDR1 and CDR2: MRHNA and SNTAGT. CDR3 sequence (DNA): TGTGCCAGCAGGCCCACAGGGGGCAGGAAGGACACTGAAGCTTTCTTT. Protein product: CASRPTGGRKDTEAFF.

This chain joins TRBV6-4 and TRBJ2-1; no firm D call. Trimming removed 0 bases from V and 0 bases from J, with 9 bases in between. The CDR3 consists of 16 residues. The germline V gene has CDR1 MRHNA and CDR2 SNTAGT. The CDR3: CASSDSQSLSYNEQFF. The CDR3 DNA sequence: TGTGCCAGCAGTGACTCCCAGTCCCTCTCCTACAATGAGCAGTTCTTC.

V is TRBV7-9 and J is TRBJ2-3; the D gene is possibly TRBD1 (5 bases). V was pared by 5 bases and J by 0 bases, with 9 bases between. Per the germline V gene, CDR1 is SEHNR and CDR2 is FQNEAQ (reference sequence). The CDR3 length is 14 residues. CDR3: CASSVDSSTDTQYF. CDR3 nucleotides: TGTGCCAGCAGCGTCGACAGCAGCACAGATACGCAGTATTTT.

The chain uses TRBV5-1 and TRBJ2-7, with D unclear. Trimming cost V 4 bases and J 2 bases, with 10 bases left between them. The germline V gene encodes CDR1 SGHRS and CDR2 YFSETQ. The CDR3 sequence is 13 residues long. The CDR3 here is CASSPDSPYEQYF. In DNA, the CDR3 is TGCGCCAGCAGCCCAGATAGCCCCTACGAGCAGTACTTC. Drawing the rest from reference TRBV5-1 and TRBJ2-7, the complete variable domain is KAGVTQTPRYLIKTRGQQVTLSCSPISGHRSVSWYQQTPGQGLQFLFEYFSETQRNKGNFPGRFSGRQFSNSRSEMNVSTLELGDSALYLCASSPDSPYEQYFGPGTRLTVT.

The chain joins TRBV10-3 to TRBJ2-6, with D possibly matching TRBD1 (5 bases). Per germline, CDR1 ENHRY and CDR2 SYGVKD. The V end was cut by 4 bases, the J end by 0 bases, with 16 bases between. The length of the CDR3 is 18 residues. The CDR3 region is CAISGSTVLLSGANVLTF. The CDR3, as DNA: TGTGCCATCAGTGGGTCGACAGTTCTCCTCTCTGGGGCCAACGTCCTGACTTTC.

This chain connects TRBV5-4 to TRBJ1-2, with 7 bases matching TRBD1. The CDR3 extends over 14 amino acids. The germline V gene has CDR1 SGHNT and CDR2 YYREEE (reference sequence). The V gene end was trimmed by 3 bases and the J gene end by 8 bases; junction bases not matched to a gene: 10. The CDR3 nucleotides read TGTGCCAGCAGCTCACGCACAGGGGTGAACGGCTACACCTTC. Protein: CASSSRTGVNGYTF.

The chain employs TRBV29-1 and TRBJ2-7, with D possibly TRBD2 on 6 matching bases. The CDR3 is 13 amino acids. The ends were cut back, 4 bases at V and 2 bases at J, with 12 bases in the middle. Germline lookup yields CDR1 SQVTM and CDR2 ANQGSEA. The CDR3 protein is CSVGRGIAYEQYF. DNA for the CDR3: TGCAGCGTTGGTCGGGGGATAGCCTACGAGCAGTACTTC.